Given below is one T cell receptor beta chain in context. The antigen is not known. A NOSPECS grade of at least 4, a Clinical Activity Score of at least 3 and duration under 3 months were recorded in ophthalmopathy patients. Exclusion of patients followed from uncontrolled infection, other autoimmune disease, pregnancy or lactation. In making diagnoses, clinical symptoms, serum thyroxine and TRAb, thyroid ultrasound and orbital computed tomography were all used. The CDR3 regions of TCR beta were amplified from RNA transcripts. RT-PCR in the first round (using the HTBI primer set) targeted the TCR CDR3. TCRdb re-derived calls from the multiplex PCR reads in MiXCR, one entry per CDR3 protein. The table includes fewer than 650,000 distinct CDR3 sequences, around 15% detected once. These data come from a study of T cells in Graves' hyperthyroidism and ophthalmopathy. General study results and limits: The blood repertoire included most of the expanded thyroid clonotypes above 0.001.

This CDR3 is built from 14 residues. Germline V gives CDR1 SGHTA, CDR2 FQGNSA. V shed 4 bases and J 1 base; nucleotides not matched to a gene: 3. This chain connects TRBV7-2 to TRBJ1-1; 7 positions agree with TRBD1. The sequencing input was blood. The clonotype was recovered from a woman in her forties with Graves' ophthalmopathy. The DNA for the CDR3 is TGTGCCAGCAGCTCGGACAGGAGGAACACTGAAGCTTTCTTT. This gives the protein CASSSDRRNTEAFF. Together with reference TRBV7-2 and TRBJ1-1, the CDR3 gives the full variable domain: GAGVSQSPSNKVTEKGKDVELRCDPISGHTALYWYRQSLGQGLEFLIYFQGNSAPDKSGLPSDRFSAERTGGSVSTLTIQRTQQEDSAVYLCASSSDRRNTEAFFGQGTRLTVV.